This T cell receptor beta chain comes out of a study of T-cell reconstitution after alpha-beta-depleted transplantation in children. Unique molecular identifiers were incorporated when the TCRbeta library was constructed. MiXCR, applied by TCRdb to the PCR reads, yields one record per CDR3 protein. The table records over 150,000 distinct CDR3 sequences, 6.3% of them present only once. This clonotype occurred many times. The source is a girl under three years old with combined immunodeficiency, due to receive a stem cell transplant. This specimen consisted of PBMCs, obtained before TCRalphabeta/CD19-depleted stem cell transplant.

CDR3 sequence: CASSQDPRTSYLNEQFF. As DNA, the CDR3 is TGTGCCAGCAGCCAAGATCCCCGGACTAGCTATCTCAATGAGCAGTTCTTC. The chain has TRBV4-2 and TRBJ2-1; 8 bases fit TRBD2. With V trimmed by 0 bases and J by 6 bases, 10 bases remained unmatched. Per the germline V gene, CDR1 is LGHNA and CDR2 is YNFKEQ. The CDR3 spans 17 residues.